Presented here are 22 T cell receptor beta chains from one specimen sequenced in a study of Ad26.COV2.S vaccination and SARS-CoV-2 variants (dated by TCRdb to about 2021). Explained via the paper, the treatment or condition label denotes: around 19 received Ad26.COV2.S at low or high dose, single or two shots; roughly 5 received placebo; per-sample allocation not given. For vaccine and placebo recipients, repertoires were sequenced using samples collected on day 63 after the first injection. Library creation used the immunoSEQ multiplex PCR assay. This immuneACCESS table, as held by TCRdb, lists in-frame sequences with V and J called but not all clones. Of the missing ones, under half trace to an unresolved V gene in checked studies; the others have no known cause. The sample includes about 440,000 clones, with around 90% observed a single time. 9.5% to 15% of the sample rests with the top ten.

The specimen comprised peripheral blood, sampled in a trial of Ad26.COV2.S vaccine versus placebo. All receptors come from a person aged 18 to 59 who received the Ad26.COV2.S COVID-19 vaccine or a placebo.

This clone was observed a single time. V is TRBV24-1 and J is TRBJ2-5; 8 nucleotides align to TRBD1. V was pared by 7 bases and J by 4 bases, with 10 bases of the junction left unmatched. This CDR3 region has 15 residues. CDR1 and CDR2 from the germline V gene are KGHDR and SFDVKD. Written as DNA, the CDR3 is TGTGCCACCAGCGAGACAGGGGCCAAATTAGAGACCCAGTACTTC. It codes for CATSETGAKLETQYF.

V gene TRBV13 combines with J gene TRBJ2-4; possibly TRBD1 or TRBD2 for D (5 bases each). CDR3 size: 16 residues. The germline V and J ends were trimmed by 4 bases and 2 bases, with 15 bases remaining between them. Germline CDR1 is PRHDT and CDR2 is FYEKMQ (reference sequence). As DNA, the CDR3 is TGTGCCAGCAGCTCCCGCCTGGGGACGACCAAAAACATTCAGTACTTC. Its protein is CASSSRLGTTKNIQYF. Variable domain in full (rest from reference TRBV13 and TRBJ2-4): AAGVIQSPRHLIKEKRETATLKCYPIPRHDTVYWYQQGPGQDPQFLISFYEKMQSDKGSIPDRFSAQQFSDYHSELNMSSLELGDSALYFCASSSRLGTTKNIQYFGAGTRLSVL.

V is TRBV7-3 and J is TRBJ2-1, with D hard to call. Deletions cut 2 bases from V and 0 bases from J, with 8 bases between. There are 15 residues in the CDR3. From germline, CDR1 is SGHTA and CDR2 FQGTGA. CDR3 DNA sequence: TGTGCCAGCAGCTTAGGCCCCTTCTCCTACAATGAGCAGTTCTTC. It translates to CASSLGPFSYNEQFF.

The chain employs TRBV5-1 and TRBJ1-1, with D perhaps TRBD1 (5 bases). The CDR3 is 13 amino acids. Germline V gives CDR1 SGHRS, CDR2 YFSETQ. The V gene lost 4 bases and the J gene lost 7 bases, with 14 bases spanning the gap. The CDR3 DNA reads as TGCGCCAGCAGCACGGAGACAGCCCATGAAGCTTTCTTT. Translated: CASSTETAHEAFF.

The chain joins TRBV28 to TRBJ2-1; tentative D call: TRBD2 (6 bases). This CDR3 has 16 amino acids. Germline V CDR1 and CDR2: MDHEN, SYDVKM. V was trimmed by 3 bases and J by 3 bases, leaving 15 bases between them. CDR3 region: CASSLKASVDYNEQFF. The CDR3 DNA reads TGTGCCAGCAGTTTGAAAGCTAGCGTCGACTACAATGAGCAGTTCTTC.

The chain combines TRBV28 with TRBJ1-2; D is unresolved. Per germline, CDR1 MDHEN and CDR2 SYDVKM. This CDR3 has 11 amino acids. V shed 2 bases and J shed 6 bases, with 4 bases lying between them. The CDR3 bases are TGTGCCAGCAGTTTAGGGCATGGCTACACCTTC. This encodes CASSLGHGYTF.

This chain's CDR3 is CAWSELSRNEKLFF. CDR3 in DNA: TGTGCCTGGAGCGAACTCTCTAGGAATGAAAAACTGTTTTTT. The genes are TRBV30 and TRBJ1-4; D not resolved. The germline V gene encodes CDR1 GTSNPN and CDR2 SVGIG (reference sequence). V lost 3 bases, J lost 5 bases, and 13 bases lay in between. CDR3 length equals 14 residues.

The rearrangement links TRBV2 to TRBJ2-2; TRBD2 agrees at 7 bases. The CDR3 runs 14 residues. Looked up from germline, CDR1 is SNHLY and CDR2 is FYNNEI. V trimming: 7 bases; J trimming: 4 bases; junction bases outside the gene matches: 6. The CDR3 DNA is TGTGCCAGCAAGGGGAGGGCCGTCACCGGGGAGCTGTTTTTT. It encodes CASKGRAVTGELFF.

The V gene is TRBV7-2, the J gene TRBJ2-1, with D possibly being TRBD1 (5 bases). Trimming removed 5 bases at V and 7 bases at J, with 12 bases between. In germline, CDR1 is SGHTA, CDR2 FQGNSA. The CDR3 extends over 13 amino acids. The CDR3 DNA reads TGTGCCAGCAGCAGAGACCAGGGTAATGAGCAGTTCTTC. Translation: CASSRDQGNEQFF.

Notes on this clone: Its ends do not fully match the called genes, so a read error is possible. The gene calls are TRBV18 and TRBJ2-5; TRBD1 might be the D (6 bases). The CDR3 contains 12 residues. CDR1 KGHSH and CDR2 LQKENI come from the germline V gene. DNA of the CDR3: TGTGCCAGTTCACGACAGGAAGAGACCCAGTACTTC. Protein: CASSRQEETQYF. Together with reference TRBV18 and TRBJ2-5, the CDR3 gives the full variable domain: NAGVMQNPRHLVRRRGQEARLRCSPMKGHSHVYWYRQLPEEGLKFMVYLQKENIIDESGMPKERFSAEFPKEGPSILRIQQVVRGDSAAYFCASSRQEETQYFGPGTRLLVL.

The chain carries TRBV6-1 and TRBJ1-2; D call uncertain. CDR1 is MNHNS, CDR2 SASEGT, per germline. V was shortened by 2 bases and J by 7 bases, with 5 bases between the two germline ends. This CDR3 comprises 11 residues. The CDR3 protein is CASSELGGYTF. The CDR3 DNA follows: TGTGCCAGCAGTGAACTTGGTGGCTACACCTTC.

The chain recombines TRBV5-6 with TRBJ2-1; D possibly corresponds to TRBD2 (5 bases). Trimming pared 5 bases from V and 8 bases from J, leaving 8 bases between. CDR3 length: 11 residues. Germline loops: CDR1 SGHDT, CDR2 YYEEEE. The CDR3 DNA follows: TGTGCCAGCAGTTACGGGGATGAGCAGTTCTTC. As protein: CASSYGDEQFF.

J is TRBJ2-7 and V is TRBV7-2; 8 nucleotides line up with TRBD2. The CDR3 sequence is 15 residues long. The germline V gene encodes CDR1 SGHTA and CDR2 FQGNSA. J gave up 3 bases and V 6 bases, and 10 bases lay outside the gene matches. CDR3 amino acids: CASSSREGGYYEQYF. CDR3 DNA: TGTGCCAGCAGTTCTCGGGAGGGGGGGTACTACGAGCAGTACTTC.

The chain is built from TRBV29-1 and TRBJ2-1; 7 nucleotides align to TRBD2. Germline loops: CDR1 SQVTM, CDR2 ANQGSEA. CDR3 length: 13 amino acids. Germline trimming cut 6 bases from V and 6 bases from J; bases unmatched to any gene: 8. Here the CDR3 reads CSVAGGIGNEQFF. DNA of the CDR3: TGCAGCGTGGCCGGGGGGATAGGCAATGAGCAGTTCTTC.

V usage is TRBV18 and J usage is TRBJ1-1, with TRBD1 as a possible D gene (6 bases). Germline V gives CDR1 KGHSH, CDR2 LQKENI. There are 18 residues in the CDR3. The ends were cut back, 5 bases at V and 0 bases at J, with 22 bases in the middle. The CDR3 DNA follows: TGTGCCAGCTCAGGGGTGAGTGAGGGGGACCTCATGAACACTGAAGCTTTCTTT. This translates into CASSGVSEGDLMNTEAFF. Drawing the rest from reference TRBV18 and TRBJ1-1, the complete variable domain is NAGVMQNPRHLVRRRGQEARLRCSPMKGHSHVYWYRQLPEEGLKFMVYLQKENIIDESGMPKERFSAEFPKEGPSILRIQQVVRGDSAAYFCASSGVSEGDLMNTEAFFGQGTRLTVV.

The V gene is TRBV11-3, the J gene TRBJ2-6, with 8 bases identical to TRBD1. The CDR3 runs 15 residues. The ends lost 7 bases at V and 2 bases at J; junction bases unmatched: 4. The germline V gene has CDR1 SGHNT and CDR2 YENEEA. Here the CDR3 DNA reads TGTGCCAGCACCGTGGACAGGGCTGGGGCCAACGTCCTGACTTTC. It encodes CASTVDRAGANVLTF.

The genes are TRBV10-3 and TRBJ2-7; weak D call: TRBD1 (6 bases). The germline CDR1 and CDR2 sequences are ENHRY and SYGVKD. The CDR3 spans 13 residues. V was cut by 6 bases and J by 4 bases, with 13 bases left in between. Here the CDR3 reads CAIRAGAGYEQYF. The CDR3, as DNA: TGTGCCATCAGGGCAGGGGCTGGATACGAGCAGTACTTC.

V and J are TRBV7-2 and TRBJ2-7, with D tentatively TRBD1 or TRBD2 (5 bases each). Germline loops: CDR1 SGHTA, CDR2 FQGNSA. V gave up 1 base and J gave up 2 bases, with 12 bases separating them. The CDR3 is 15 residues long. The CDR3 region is CASSLGLGRAYEQYF. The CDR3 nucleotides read TGTGCCAGCAGCTTAGGTCTGGGACGGGCCTACGAGCAGTACTTC.

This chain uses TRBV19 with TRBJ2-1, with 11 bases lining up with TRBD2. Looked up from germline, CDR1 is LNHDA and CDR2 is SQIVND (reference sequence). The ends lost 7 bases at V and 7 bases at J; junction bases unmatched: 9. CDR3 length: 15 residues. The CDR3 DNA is TGTGCCAGTACCGTGCTAGCGGGAGGTTGGAATGAGCAGTTCTTC. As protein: CASTVLAGGWNEQFF. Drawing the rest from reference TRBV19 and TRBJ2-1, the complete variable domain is DGGITQSPKYLFRKEGQNVTLSCEQNLNHDAMYWYRQDPGQGLRLIYYSQIVNDFQKGDIAEGYSVSREKKESFPLTVTSAQKNPTAFYLCASTVLAGGWNEQFFGPGTRLTVL.

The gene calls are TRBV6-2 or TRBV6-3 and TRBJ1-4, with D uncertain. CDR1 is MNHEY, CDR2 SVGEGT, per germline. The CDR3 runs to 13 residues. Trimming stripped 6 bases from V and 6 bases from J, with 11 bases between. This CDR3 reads CASSNLADEKLFF. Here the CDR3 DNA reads TGTGCCAGCAGCAACCTGGCGGATGAAAAACTGTTTTTT.

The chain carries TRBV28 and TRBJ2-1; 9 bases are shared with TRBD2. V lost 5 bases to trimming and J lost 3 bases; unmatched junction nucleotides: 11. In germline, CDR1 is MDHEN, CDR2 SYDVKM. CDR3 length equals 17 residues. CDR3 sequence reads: CASSTDSGRPLYNEQFF. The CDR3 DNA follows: TGTGCCAGCAGTACAGACAGCGGGAGGCCGCTCTACAATGAGCAGTTCTTC.

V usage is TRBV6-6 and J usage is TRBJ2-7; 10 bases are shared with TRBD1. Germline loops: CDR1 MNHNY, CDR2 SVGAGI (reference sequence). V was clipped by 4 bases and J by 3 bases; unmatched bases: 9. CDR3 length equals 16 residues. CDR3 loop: CASSSPGTGVDYEQYF. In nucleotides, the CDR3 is TGTGCCAGCAGTTCCCCGGGGACAGGGGTGGACTACGAGCAGTACTTC.